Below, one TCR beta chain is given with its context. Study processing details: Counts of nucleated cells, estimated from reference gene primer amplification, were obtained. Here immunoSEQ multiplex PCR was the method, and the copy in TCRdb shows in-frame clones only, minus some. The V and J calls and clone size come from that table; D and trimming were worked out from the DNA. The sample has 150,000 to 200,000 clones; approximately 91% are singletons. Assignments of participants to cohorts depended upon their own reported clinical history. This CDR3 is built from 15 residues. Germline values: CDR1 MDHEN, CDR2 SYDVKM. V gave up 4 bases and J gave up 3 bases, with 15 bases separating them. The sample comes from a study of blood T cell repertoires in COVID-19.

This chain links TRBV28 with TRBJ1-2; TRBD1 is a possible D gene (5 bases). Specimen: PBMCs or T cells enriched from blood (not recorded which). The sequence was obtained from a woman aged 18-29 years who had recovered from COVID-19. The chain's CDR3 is CASSSPGRGDYGYTF. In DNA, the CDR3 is TGTGCCAGCAGTTCCCCGGGACGGGGGGACTATGGCTACACCTTC.